The TCR beta chain described here comes from a study of T cells in localized non-small cell lung cancer. Concerning this clone itself: Its target is not known.

Study-wide findings and caveats: The highest T cell clonality was in uninvolved adjacent lung, above tumor.

Using immunoSEQ multiplex PCR, the repertoire was profiled, and TCRdb retains in-frame clones only, with some absent. Of about 2,000 clones listed, more than 35% are singletons. Per the germline V gene, CDR1 is KGHSH and CDR2 is LQKENI. The CDR3 extends over 15 amino acids. Losses at the gene ends were 6 bases for V and 0 bases for J; bases not matched to a gene: 6. This TCR was recovered from a male donor aged 60 or over with stage II lung adenocarcinoma. Sequenced here: lung tumor tissue, sampled before any cancer treatment. The chain recombines TRBV18 with TRBJ2-7, with 9 bases aligning to TRBD1. CDR3 in DNA: TGTGCCAGCTCGGCGGGACAGGGACACTCCTACGAGCAGTACTTC. It specifies CASSAGQGHSYEQYF. Complete variable domain (other parts from reference TRBV18 and TRBJ2-7): NAGVMQNPRHLVRRRGQEARLRCSPMKGHSHVYWYRQLPEEGLKFMVYLQKENIIDESGMPKERFSAEFPKEGPSILRIQQVVRGDSAAYFCASSAGQGHSYEQYFGPGTRLTVT.